Presented here are 18 T cell receptor beta chains from one specimen sequenced in a study of cytomegalovirus exposure and HLA in healthy donors. The PCR made use of 60 Vbeta and 13 Jbeta primers. Sequenced by immunoSEQ multiplex PCR; TCRdb stores in-frame clones only, minus some. The sample carries 150,000 to 200,000 clones, about 79% recorded once. Sequenced input: PBMCs. Receptor source: a man over 45 in good health and CMV-seropositive.

This clone was counted a single time. The chain uses TRBV7-9 and TRBJ2-2; TRBD1 matches at 11 bases. Trimming cost V 5 bases and J 4 bases; bases outside gene matches: 6. Germline CDR1 SEHNR, CDR2 FQNEAQ (reference sequence). This CDR3 region has 16 residues. This CDR3 reads CASSESGTGGTGELFF. DNA for the CDR3: TGTGCCAGCAGCGAGTCCGGGACAGGGGGCACCGGGGAGCTGTTTTTT.

This clone was seen once. The V and J genes are TRBV5-1 and TRBJ1-2; D gene unclear. Germline lookup yields CDR1 SGHRS and CDR2 YFSETQ. CDR3 length: 14 amino acids. Trimming took off 0 bases at V and 2 bases at J, with 8 bases between the two ends. CDR3 bases: TGCGCCAGCAGCTTGGATCCTAGCAACTATGGCTACACCTTC. Translated, it gives CASSLDPSNYGYTF.

This clone came up a few times. The rearrangement links TRBV6-6 to TRBJ1-2; tentatively, D is TRBD1 (6 bases). The CDR3 runs to 14 residues. Germline lookup yields CDR1 MNHNY and CDR2 SVGAGI (reference sequence). V lost 6 bases and J lost 3, with 14 bases in between. The CDR3 nucleotides are TGTGCCAGCAGACCCCAGGGGCGGGACTATGGCTACACCTTC. Its protein product is CASRPQGRDYGYTF.

J is TRBJ2-7 and V is TRBV14, with 8 bases matching TRBD1. Germline assignment: CDR1 SGHDN and CDR2 FVKESK. CDR3 length equals 14 residues. The junction had 6 bases not matched to a gene; V was cut back by 4 bases and J by 4 bases. CDR3 loop: CASSLGTGPYEQYF. CDR3 coding DNA: TGTGCCAGCAGCCTGGGGACAGGACCGTACGAGCAGTACTTC. Together with reference TRBV14 and TRBJ2-7, the CDR3 gives the full variable domain: EAGVTQFPSHSVIEKGQTVTLRCDPISGHDNLYWYRRVMGKEIKFLLHFVKESKQDESGMPNNRFLAERTGGTYSTLKVQPAELEDSGVYFCASSLGTGPYEQYFGPGTRLTVT.

This clone came up a few times. V and J are TRBV6-6 and TRBJ1-6, with D perhaps TRBD1 (5 bases). The CDR3 is 14 residues long. V was cut by 4 bases and J by 9 bases, with 13 bases left in between. Germline-derived CDR1 and CDR2 are MNHNY and SVGAGI (reference sequence). The CDR3 DNA reads as TGTGCCAGCAGTTTCTGGCAGGGCGGTTCACCCCTCCACTTT. The encoded protein is CASSFWQGGSPLHF.

The chain has TRBV7-2 and TRBJ1-3, with D maybe TRBD1 (6 bases). This CDR3 spans 15 amino acids. The ends were cut back, 0 bases at V and 2 bases at J, with 8 bases in the middle. Germline assignment: CDR1 SGHTA and CDR2 FQGNSA. Written as DNA, the CDR3 is TGTGCCAGCAGCTTAGCCTGGGGGCCTGGAAACACCATATATTTT. Amino acid sequence: CASSLAWGPGNTIYF.

The chain links TRBV4-2 to TRBJ1-2, with D unresolved. Germline V gene sequence: CDR1 LGHNA, CDR2 YNFKEQ. V gave up 1 base and J gave up 2 bases, with 11 bases separating them. This CDR3 spans 15 amino acids. CDR3 sequence: CASSQGFGGNYGYTF. In DNA, the CDR3 is TGTGCCAGCAGCCAAGGGTTCGGCGGAAACTATGGCTACACCTTC.

V usage is TRBV4-2 and J usage is TRBJ2-5; D gene ambiguous. CDR3 length equals 15 residues. CDR1 is LGHNA, CDR2 YNFKEQ, per germline. V was clipped by 0 bases and J by 1 base, with 9 bases between them. CDR3 DNA: TGTGCCAGCAGCCAAGAAAAGCGAAGCCAAGAGACCCAGTACTTC. Its translation is CASSQEKRSQETQYF.

CDR3 region: CASSFRGGYTGELFF. CDR3 bases: TGTGCCAGCAGCTTCCGGGGGGGATACACCGGGGAGCTGTTTTTT. The chain has TRBV7-2 and TRBJ2-2, with 8 bases aligning to TRBD2. The germline V gene has CDR1 SGHTA and CDR2 FQGNSA. Losses at the gene ends were 3 bases for V and 3 bases for J; bases not matched to a gene: 3. The CDR3 is made up of 15 amino acids. The variable domain in full, with the rest retrieved from reference TRBV7-2 and TRBJ2-2, is GAGVSQSPSNKVTEKGKDVELRCDPISGHTALYWYRQSLGQGLEFLIYFQGNSAPDKSGLPSDRFSAERTGGSVSTLTIQRTQQEDSAVYLCASSFRGGYTGELFFGEGSRLTVL.

The gene calls are TRBV18 and TRBJ2-3; weak D call: TRBD1 (6 bases). Between the trimmed V and J ends, which lost 5 bases and 3 bases, there was a span of 21 bases. The CDR3 runs to 17 residues. CDR1 KGHSH and CDR2 LQKENI come from the germline V gene. In nucleotides, the CDR3 is TGTGCCAGCTCATGGGGGCGTCCCGTAGGCATGACAGATACGCAGTATTTT. Residues: CASSWGRPVGMTDTQYF.

The chain carries TRBV6-1 and TRBJ2-5; 10 nucleotides match TRBD1. The J segment lost 14 bases and the V segment lost 5 bases, leaving 5 bases of the junction unmatched. Germline loops: CDR1 MNHNS, CDR2 SASEGT. The CDR3 runs to 11 residues. CDR3 DNA: TGTGCCAGCAGTCCCGGGACAGGGGTTTACTTC. This codes for CASSPGTGVYF.

V gene TRBV28 combines with J gene TRBJ2-7; TRBD1 might be the D (6 bases). The CDR3 extends over 15 amino acids. Between the trimmed V and J ends, which lost 6 bases and 2 bases, there was a span of 17 bases. Germline V gene lookup returns CDR1 MDHEN and CDR2 SYDVKM. CDR3 region: CASSSPGQKTYEQYF. Written as DNA, the CDR3 is TGTGCCAGCAGCTCTCCGGGACAAAAAACCTACGAGCAGTACTTC. The complete variable domain, with remaining parts taken from reference TRBV28 and TRBJ2-7, reads DVKVTQSSRYLVKRTGEKVFLECVQDMDHENMFWYRQDPGLGLRLIYFSYDVKMKEKGDIPEGYSVSREKKERFSLILESASTNQTSMYLCASSSPGQKTYEQYFGPGTRLTVT.

This clone has more than one count but fewer than ten. A read error may account for a junction end that differs from germline. The J gene is TRBJ1-5, the V gene TRBV7-9; perhaps TRBD1 as D (5 bases). This CDR3 has 17 residues. Germline assignment: CDR1 SEHNR and CDR2 FQNEAQ (reference sequence). CDR3 sequence reads: CASSFGGAGALNQLQHF. CDR3 in DNA: TGTGCCAGCAGCTTCGGTGGGGCAGGAGCCCTTAATCAGCTCCAGCATTTT.

The chain is built from TRBV5-1 and TRBJ1-4, with TRBD1 identical over 7 bases. The CDR3 extends over 13 amino acids. The V segment lost 4 bases and the J segment 5 bases; nucleotides outside the gene matches: 2. The germline gives CDR1 SGHRS, CDR2 YFSETQ. CDR3 nucleotide sequence: TGCGCCAGCAGCATGGACAGGAATGAAAAACTGTTTTTT. Translated: CASSMDRNEKLFF. Full variable domain (outside the CDR3, taken from reference TRBV5-1 and TRBJ1-4): KAGVTQTPRYLIKTRGQQVTLSCSPISGHRSVSWYQQTPGQGLQFLFEYFSETQRNKGNFPGRFSGRQFSNSRSEMNVSTLELGDSALYLCASSMDRNEKLFFGSGTQLSVL.

The V gene is TRBV28, the J gene TRBJ1-1; possible D gene TRBD1, 6 bases. Trimming took 5 bases from V and 11 from J, leaving 21 bases between them. In germline, CDR1 is MDHEN, CDR2 SYDVKM. The CDR3 spans 14 residues. The CDR3 protein is CASSPRQVVSIAFF. The CDR3 DNA is TGTGCCAGCAGTCCGCGACAGGTAGTAAGTATCGCTTTCTTT. Variable domain in full (rest from reference TRBV28 and TRBJ1-1): DVKVTQSSRYLVKRTGEKVFLECVQDMDHENMFWYRQDPGLGLRLIYFSYDVKMKEKGDIPEGYSVSREKKERFSLILESASTNQTSMYLCASSPRQVVSIAFFGQGTRLTVV.

This clone was found once. The V gene is TRBV29-1, the J gene TRBJ2-7; 10 nucleotides align to TRBD1. Trimming cost V 6 bases and J 7 bases; bases outside gene matches: 9. Germline assignment: CDR1 SQVTM and CDR2 ANQGSEA. The CDR3 loop spans 13 amino acids. The CDR3 sequence: CSVPGQGFGEQYF. As DNA, the CDR3 is TGCAGCGTGCCGGGACAGGGGTTTGGAGAGCAGTACTTC.

The genes are TRBV27 and TRBJ1-2; D is uncertain. V lost 0 bases and J 3 bases, leaving 14 bases between the germline ends. CDR3 length: 16 residues. The germline V gene has CDR1 MNHEY and CDR2 SMNVEV (reference sequence). CDR3: CASSLSTTALHYGYTF. The CDR3 DNA sequence: TGTGCCAGCAGTTTATCGACGACTGCCTTACACTATGGCTACACCTTC.

The V and J genes are TRBV5-6 and TRBJ1-1; D is uncertain. Germline CDR1 and CDR2: SGHDT and YYEEEE. The CDR3 sequence is 14 residues long. V lost 4 bases and J lost 5, with 15 bases in between. CDR3 protein: CASSLGEVRTEAFF. CDR3 in DNA: TGTGCCAGCAGCCTGGGTGAGGTGAGGACTGAAGCTTTCTTT.